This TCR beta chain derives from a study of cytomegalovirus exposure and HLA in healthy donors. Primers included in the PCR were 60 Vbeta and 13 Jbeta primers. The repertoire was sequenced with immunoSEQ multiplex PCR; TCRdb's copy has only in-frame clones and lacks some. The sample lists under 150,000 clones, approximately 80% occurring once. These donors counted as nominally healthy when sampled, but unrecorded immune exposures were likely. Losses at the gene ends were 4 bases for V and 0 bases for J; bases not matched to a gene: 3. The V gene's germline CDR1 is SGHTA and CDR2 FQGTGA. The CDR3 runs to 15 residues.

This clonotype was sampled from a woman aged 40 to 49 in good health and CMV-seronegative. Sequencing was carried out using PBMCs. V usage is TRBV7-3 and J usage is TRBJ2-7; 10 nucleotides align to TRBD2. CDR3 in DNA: TGTGCCAGCAGCTCCCTAGCGGGAGCCTCCTACGAGCAGTACTTC. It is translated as CASSSLAGASYEQYF.